The 2 T cell receptor beta chains listed next were all sequenced from one sample in a study of cytomegalovirus exposure and HLA in healthy donors. Here immunoSEQ multiplex PCR was the method, and the copy in TCRdb shows in-frame clones only, minus some. This sample has around 60,000 clones, with 90% to 95% found just once. The specimen was PBMCs. Every receptor here comes from a young woman in good health and CMV-seropositive.

The table lists this clone with a count of one. This sequence joins TRBV30 and TRBJ2-3, with 8 bases aligning to TRBD2. After removal of 6 bases from V and 4 bases from J, the junction contained 9 bases not matched to a gene. The CDR3 runs to 14 residues. The germline V gene has CDR1 GTSNPN and CDR2 SVGIG (reference sequence). In DNA, the CDR3 is TGTGCCTGCCCCCCCCGGGAGGGTCCAGATACGCAGTATTTT. Amino acids: CACPPREGPDTQYF.

V gene TRBV6-1 combines with J gene TRBJ1-4; TRBD1 matches 7 bases. This CDR3 is 15 amino acids long. CDR1 MNHNS and CDR2 SASEGT come from the germline V gene. V lost 2 bases and J lost 8; bases outside the gene matches: 8. CDR3 loop: CASSESRAGGEKLFF. Here the CDR3 DNA reads TGTGCCAGCAGTGAATCGAGGGCAGGGGGGGAAAAACTGTTTTTT.